This paragraph covers one T cell receptor (beta chain) sequence. These data come from a study of blood T cell repertoires in COVID-19. Study-level background: From T cells, B-cell-depleted T cells, or PBMCs came the material, which was cDNA or gDNA.

Germline CDR1 reads SNHLY; CDR2 reads FYNNEI. CDR3 size: 14 residues. Trimming shortened V by 4 bases and J by 4 bases, and 13 bases separated the two germline ends. The participants were between about 18 and 90 years old and came from 20 to 30 US areas. Authors' analysis steps: Amplifying reference gene primers gave estimates of nucleated cell counts. Sequenced by immunoSEQ multiplex PCR; TCRdb stores in-frame clones only, minus some. D and trimming were read from the DNA, whereas the V and J calls and clone size are those reported in that table. The data show approximately 390,000 clones, with approximately 90% seen just once and roughly a tenth held by the top ten.

The rearrangement links TRBV2 to TRBJ1-1; D unclear. Sequenced input: PBMCs or T cells enriched from blood (not recorded which). The source of this sequence is a woman aged 45-59 years who had recovered from COVID-19. The CDR3 nucleotides read TGTGCCAGCAGTGGGGCAGTTCAGTTCACTGAAGCTTTCTTT. Translated, it gives CASSGAVQFTEAFF.